A selection of T cell receptor beta chains follows, all from one sample in a study of beta chain features in type 1 diabetes. Sequenced by immunoSEQ multiplex PCR; TCRdb stores in-frame clones only, minus some. The sample has a few hundred thousand clones, 9.5% to 13% seen once; the top ten hold 0.017%. Sequencing input: naive CD4+ T cells from blood. These receptors all come from a man younger than 45 with type 1 diabetes. The CDR3 runs from the conserved cysteine through the conserved F or W. A D gene is named only where the DNA matches it firmly. Size is omitted from some rows. Given values are once, few, many or a class for expanded clones.

j_gene | v_gene | abundance | d_gene | len | CDR3aa | CDR3nt
TRBJ1-4 | TRBV30 | . | . | 12 | CAWSPQGEKLFF | TGTGCCTGGAGTCCTCAGGGTGAAAAACTGTTTTTT
TRBJ2-2 | TRBV2 | few | TRBD2 | 16 | CASRPSGGAGTGELFF | TGTGCCAGCAGACCCAGCGGGGGGGCCGGTACCGGGGAGCTGTTTTTT
TRBJ2-7 | TRBV11-2 | . | . | 15 | CASSLSWQAGAEQYF | TGTGCCAGCAGCTTATCGTGGCAGGCGGGTGCGGAGCAGTACTTC
TRBJ1-1 | TRBV4-3 | few | . | 16 | CASSQFTAGGGTEAFF | TGCGCCAGCAGCCAATTTACGGCGGGGGGGGGAACTGAAGCTTTCTTT
TRBJ1-4 | TRBV15 | . | TRBD1 | 15 | CATSKPGTGNEKLFF | TGTGCCACCAGCAAACCCGGGACAGGGAACGAAAAACTGTTTTTT
TRBJ1-2 | TRBV2 | few | . | 11 | CASNNREGYTF | TGTGCCAGCAACAACAGGGAGGGCTACACCTTC
TRBJ2-5 | TRBV2 | . | . | 13 | CASSDRIRETQYF | TGTGCCAGCAGTGACAGAATCAGAGAGACCCAGTACTTC
TRBJ2-1 | TRBV19 | . | . | 12 | CASNWRQGEQFF | TGTGCCAGCAATTGGCGGCAGGGAGAGCAGTTCTTC
TRBJ2-3 | TRBV9 | . | TRBD2 | 16 | CASSPWGSGVTDTQYF | TGTGCCAGCAGCCCCTGGGGTAGCGGGGTGACAGATACGCAGTATTTT
TRBJ2-7 | TRBV6-6 | . | TRBD1 | 14 | CASSFTGASYEQYF | TGTGCCAGCAGCTTCACAGGGGCCTCCTACGAGCAGTACTTC
TRBJ2-6 | TRBV5-1 | . | . | 14 | CASSTGSGANVLTF | TGCGCCAGCAGTACAGGCTCTGGGGCCAACGTCCTGACTTTC
TRBJ2-7 | TRBV4-2 | . | . | 15 | CASSQTERDSYEQYF | TGTGCCAGCAGCCAAACCGAGAGGGACTCCTACGAGCAGTACTTC
TRBJ1-1 | TRBV12-5 | . | . | 15 | CASGLGGQPNTEAFF | TGTGCTAGTGGTTTGGGTGGACAGCCGAACACTGAAGCTTTCTTT
TRBJ2-5 | TRBV6-5 | few | TRBD2 | 16 | CASSSHPNSGGETQYF | TGTGCCAGCAGTTCCCACCCCAATAGCGGGGGAGAGACCCAGTACTTC
TRBJ2-1 | TRBV9 | . | . | 14 | CASSVGGPYNEQFF | TGTGCCAGCAGCGTAGGGGGCCCCTACAATGAGCAGTTCTTC
TRBJ2-2 | TRBV7-2 | . | . | 15 | CASSPLGPNTGELFF | TGTGCCAGCAGCCCACTAGGCCCGAACACCGGGGAGCTGTTTTTT
TRBJ2-7 | TRBV9 | . | TRBD1 | 14 | CASSVGTGTYEQYF | TGTGCCAGCAGCGTCGGGACAGGGACCTACGAGCAGTACTTC
TRBJ1-5 | TRBV29-1 | few | . | 13 | CSVIVLSGQPQHF | TGCAGCGTCATAGTCCTTAGCGGTCAGCCCCAGCATTTT
TRBJ1-4 | TRBV28 | . | . | 13 | CALRPATNEKLFF | TGTGCTCTGCGGCCCGCAACTAATGAAAAACTGTTTTTT
TRBJ1-1 | TRBV6-5 | few | . | 15 | CASSSNRAWGTEAFF | TGTGCCAGCAGTTCTAACAGGGCGTGGGGGACTGAAGCTTTCTTT
TRBJ2-7 | TRBV18 | few | . | 13 | CASSPSGSAEQYF | TGTGCCAGCTCACCCTCAGGATCTGCCGAGCAGTACTTC
TRBJ2-3 | TRBV21-1 | . | . | 17 | CASSPRLAMPSTDTQYF | TGTGCCAGCAGCCCGAGACTAGCGATGCCTAGCACAGATACGCAGTATTTT